A selection of T cell receptor beta chains follows, all from one sample in a study of post-analysis software for immune sequencing data. TCRdb re-called the PCR reads through MiXCR, storing one row per CDR3 protein. The sample yields more than 500,000 distinct CDR3 sequences, 34% seen once. The sample taken for sequencing was blood. All receptors come from a girl aged 2-17 years with multiple sclerosis. CDR3s include the opening cysteine and the closing phenylalanine or tryptophan. Each record gives: clone size, D gene, V gene, J gene, CDR3 DNA, CDR3 protein. A D gene is named only where the DNA matches it firmly. Clone size is shown for a subset of rows, as once, few, many or a class of expanded clone.

-	-	TRBV2	TRBJ2-5	TGTGCCAGCGTCTCCCGTCTCCAAGAGACCCAGTACTTC	CASVSRLQETQYF
many	-	TRBV15	TRBJ2-3	TGTGCCACCAGCAGAGACCCTTTTGATACGCAGTATTTT	CATSRDPFDTQYF
-	-	TRBV7-2	TRBJ2-5	TGTGCCAGCAGCCTGGGACTGCCGACCCAGTACTTC	CASSLGLPTQYF
few	-	TRBV27	TRBJ2-3	TGTGCCAGCAGTCTTCGACCCGGAGGCACAGATACGCAGTATTTT	CASSLRPGGTDTQYF
-	-	TRBV27	TRBJ2-7	TGTGCCAGCAGTTTAGCGCTACGGGGTTCCTACGAGCAGTACTTC	CASSLALRGSYEQYF
few	TRBD1	TRBV19	TRBJ1-1	TGTGCCAGTAGTATGGGACAGGGGGCATATACTGAAGCTTTCTTT	CASSMGQGAYTEAFF
many	-	TRBV6-6	TRBJ1-2	TGTGCCAGCAGTCGTCGGGGCTCGAGATCTAACTATGGCTACACCTTC	CASSRRGSRSNYGYTF
once	TRBD2	TRBV7-3	TRBJ2-2	TGTGCCAGGATACTAGCGGGGGGCCCGAACACCGGGGAGCTGTTTTTT	CARILAGGPNTGELFF
-	TRBD1	TRBV29-1	TRBJ1-6	TGCAGCGTGGATACCGGGACAGCGGGTTCACCCCTCCACTTT	CSVDTGTAGSPLHF
-	TRBD1	TRBV7-9	TRBJ1-5	TGTGCCAGCAGCTTAGGATGGGACAGGAGTTTCAATCAGCCCCAGCATTTT	CASSLGWDRSFNQPQHF
-	TRBD2	TRBV9	TRBJ2-2	TGTGCCAGCAGCGTCTTTGAATCGGGAGGGGCGGCGAACACCGGGGAGCTGTTTTTT	CASSVFESGGAANTGELFF
-	-	TRBV10-3	TRBJ2-1	TGTGCCATCAGTGAGCTGCGGGGGCCCAGTGAGCAGTTCTTC	CAISELRGPSEQFF
-	TRBD1	TRBV7-9	TRBJ2-2	TGTGCCGGCAGCGTCTCCGGGACAGACCTAAACACCGGGGAGCTGTTTTTT	CAGSVSGTDLNTGELFF
-	-	TRBV6-5	TRBJ2-5	TGTGCCAGCAGTTCCCTTCCCAGGGGGGAAGAGACCCAGTACTTC	CASSSLPRGEETQYF
few	TRBD2	TRBV4-1	TRBJ2-3	TGCGCCAGCAGCCAAGATCTTGGGAGCGGGGGCAGCACAGATACGCAGTATTTT	CASSQDLGSGGSTDTQYF
many	TRBD2	TRBV6-1	TRBJ2-1	TGTGCCAGCAGTGAGGCGGGGGAAGGCTCCTACAATGAGCAGTTCTTC	CASSEAGEGSYNEQFF
few	-	TRBV7-6	TRBJ2-7	TGTGCCAGCAGCTTAGGGGGAGAGTCCGAGCAGTACTTC	CASSLGGESEQYF
few	-	TRBV7-9	TRBJ1-5	TGTGCCAGCAGCTCAGTTCGCGGGGTGAATCAGCCCCAGCATTTT	CASSSVRGVNQPQHF
-	TRBD1	TRBV4-2	TRBJ2-1	TGTGCCAGCAGCAGCCGGAGAGGGGGCCAGGATGAGCAGTTCTTC	CASSSRRGGQDEQFF
-	TRBD1	TRBV20-1	TRBJ2-3	TGCAGTGCTGGCCATCACAGGGGGCGCAAGAATACGCAGTATTTT	CSAGHHRGRKNTQYF
-	-	TRBV5-1	TRBJ1-4	TGCGCCAGCAGCTTCAGGACAACTGAAAAACTGTTTTTT	CASSFRTTEKLFF
-	-	TRBV20-1	TRBJ2-1	TGCAGTGCTAGATTTGGGGGGCTTCGGGATGAGCAGTTCTTC	CSARFGGLRDEQFF
-	TRBD2	TRBV4-2	TRBJ2-3	TGTGCCAGCAGCCAAGATTGGACTAGCGGGGAGGGGGATACGCAGTATTTT	CASSQDWTSGEGDTQYF
-	TRBD2	TRBV7-8	TRBJ2-3	TGTGCCAGCAGCTCTTCCGGTCGGGGGGGCCCAGATACGCAGTATTTT	CASSSSGRGGPDTQYF
-	TRBD1	TRBV5-1	TRBJ1-2	TGCGCCAGCTGGGGAACCACCGGGACAGCCACTTCTAACTATGGCTACACCTTC	CASWGTTGTATSNYGYTF
-	TRBD1	TRBV25-1	TRBJ1-5	TGTGCCAGCAGTGAAGCGGGGACAGGGATCAATCAGCCCCAGCATTTT	CASSEAGTGINQPQHF
-	TRBD2	TRBV7-2	TRBJ2-3	TGTGCCAGCAGCTTCCGGGACTATGTAGCCACGCAGTATTTT	CASSFRDYVATQYF
-	TRBD1	TRBV5-1	TRBJ1-5	TGCGCCAGCAGCACCGGGACAGGGGATCAGCCCCAGCATTTT	CASSTGTGDQPQHF
-	-	TRBV6-1	TRBJ2-7	TGTGCCAGCCCCCAGGGGCCTACCTACGAGCAGTACTTC	CASPQGPTYEQYF
few	-	TRBV11-2	TRBJ2-3	TGTGCCAGCAGCAACCCGGAGTTCACAGATACGCAGTATTTT	CASSNPEFTDTQYF
-	-	TRBV7-2	TRBJ1-1	TGTGCCAGCAGAGAAACAGGCTATAACACTGAAGCTTTCTTT	CASRETGYNTEAFF